This T cell receptor beta chain was captured in a study of cytomegalovirus exposure and HLA in healthy donors. Study information: An earlier analysis found 110 million or so unique TCR beta sequences from roughly 170 million T cells.

With 1 base removed from V and 1 base from J, the gap between germline ends came to 11 bases. There are 15 residues in the CDR3. The germline gives CDR1 SGHRS, CDR2 YFSETQ. On this clone itself: Antigen unknown.

Points from the study as a whole: The majority of TCR sequences were rare, yet some public TCRs appeared in many donors. A later analysis reported that several of the most significant clusters appeared to be linked to common viral pathogens, among them Epstein-Barr virus.

PCR employed 60 Vbeta and 13 Jbeta primers. Original data processing: An analysis that came later counted tens of millions of unique TCR beta chains, around 12 million shared. Repertoires were generated with immunoSEQ multiplex PCR, while TCRdb's copy carries only in-frame clones and drops some. V and J calls and clone size are given by that table; D and trimming were obtained from the DNA. The table records around 170,000 clones, 76% of them present only once. This receptor was identified in a man aged 18 to 29 in good health and CMV-seronegative. The J gene is TRBJ2-5, the V gene TRBV5-1, with a weak D call TRBD2 (7 bases). Material for sequencing was PBMCs. This CDR3 reads CASSLSRGAQETQYF. The CDR3 nucleotides read TGCGCCAGCAGCTTGTCTCGGGGGGCCCAAGAGACCCAGTACTTC.